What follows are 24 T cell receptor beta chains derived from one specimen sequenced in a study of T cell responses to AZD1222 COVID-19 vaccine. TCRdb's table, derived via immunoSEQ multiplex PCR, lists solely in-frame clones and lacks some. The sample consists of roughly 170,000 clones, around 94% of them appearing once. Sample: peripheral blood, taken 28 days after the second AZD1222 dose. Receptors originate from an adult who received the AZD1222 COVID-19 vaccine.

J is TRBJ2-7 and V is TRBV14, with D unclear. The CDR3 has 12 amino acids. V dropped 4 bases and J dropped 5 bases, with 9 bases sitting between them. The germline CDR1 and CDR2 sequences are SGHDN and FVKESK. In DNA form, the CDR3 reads TGTGCCAGCAGCCCATCTTCTAACGAGCAGTACTTC. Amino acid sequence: CASSPSSNEQYF. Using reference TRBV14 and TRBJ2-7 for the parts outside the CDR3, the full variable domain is EAGVTQFPSHSVIEKGQTVTLRCDPISGHDNLYWYRRVMGKEIKFLLHFVKESKQDESGMPNNRFLAERTGGTYSTLKVQPAELEDSGVYFCASSPSSNEQYFGPGTRLTVT.

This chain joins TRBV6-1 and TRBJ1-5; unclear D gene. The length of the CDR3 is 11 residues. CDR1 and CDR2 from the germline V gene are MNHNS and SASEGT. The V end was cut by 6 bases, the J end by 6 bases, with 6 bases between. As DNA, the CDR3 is TGTGCCAGCAGGGAGACTCAGCCCCAGCATTTT. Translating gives CASRETQPQHF.

The CDR3 loop reads CASSLAPLEVGRNGYTF. DNA of the CDR3: TGTGCCAGCAGCTTGGCCCCACTGGAGGTGGGCAGAAATGGCTACACCTTC. The chain couples TRBV5-5 to TRBJ1-2; D is undetermined. Germline CDR1 reads SGHKS; CDR2 reads YYEKEE (reference sequence). The CDR3 sequence is 17 residues long. The V end lost 0 bases, the J end lost 6 bases, and 21 bases lay between the germline ends. The full variable domain, in which reference TRBV5-5 and TRBJ1-2 provide the parts outside the CDR3, is DAGVTQSPTHLIKTRGQQVTLRCSPISGHKSVSWYQQVLGQGPQFIFQYYEKEERGRGNFPDRFSARQFPNYSSELNVNALLLGDSALYLCASSLAPLEVGRNGYTFGSGTRLTVV.

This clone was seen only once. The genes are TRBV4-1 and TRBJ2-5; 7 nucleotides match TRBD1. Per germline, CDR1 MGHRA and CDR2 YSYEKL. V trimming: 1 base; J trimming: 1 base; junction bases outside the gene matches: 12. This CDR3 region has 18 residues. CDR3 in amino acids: CASSQGWSLGQAQETQYF. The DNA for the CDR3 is TGCGCCAGCAGCCAAGGCTGGTCCCTTGGACAGGCCCAAGAGACCCAGTACTTC.

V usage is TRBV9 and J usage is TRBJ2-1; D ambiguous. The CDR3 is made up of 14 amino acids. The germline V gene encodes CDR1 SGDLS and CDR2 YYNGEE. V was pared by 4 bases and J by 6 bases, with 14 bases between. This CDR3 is CASSLGGIGNEQFF. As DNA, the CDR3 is TGTGCCAGCAGCTTGGGTGGGATCGGCAATGAGCAGTTCTTC.

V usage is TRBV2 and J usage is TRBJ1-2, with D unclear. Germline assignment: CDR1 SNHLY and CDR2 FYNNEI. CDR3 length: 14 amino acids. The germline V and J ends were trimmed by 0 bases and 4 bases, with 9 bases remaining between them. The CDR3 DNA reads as TGTGCCAGCAGTGAAGCTCCTAGGTCCTATGGCTACACCTTC. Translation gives CASSEAPRSYGYTF.

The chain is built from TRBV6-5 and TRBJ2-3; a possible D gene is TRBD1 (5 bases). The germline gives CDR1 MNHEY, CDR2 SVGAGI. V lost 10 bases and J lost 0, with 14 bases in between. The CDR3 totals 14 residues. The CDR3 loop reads CATRTDTSTDTQYF. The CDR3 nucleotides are TGTGCCACTAGGACGGACACTAGCACAGATACGCAGTATTTT.

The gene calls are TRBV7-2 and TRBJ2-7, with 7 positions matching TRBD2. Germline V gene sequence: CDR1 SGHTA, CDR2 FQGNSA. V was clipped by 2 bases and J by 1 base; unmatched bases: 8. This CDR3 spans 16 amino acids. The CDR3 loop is CASSLSGGDSSYEQYF. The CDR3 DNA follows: TGTGCCAGCAGCTTATCTGGGGGGGATTCATCCTACGAGCAGTACTTC.

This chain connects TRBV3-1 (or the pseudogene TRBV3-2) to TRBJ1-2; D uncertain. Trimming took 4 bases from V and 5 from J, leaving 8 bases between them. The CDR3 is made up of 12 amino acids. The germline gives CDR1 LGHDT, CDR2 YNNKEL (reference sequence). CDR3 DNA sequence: TGTGCCAGCAGCCCCCCCCCTTATGGCTACACCTTC. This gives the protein CASSPPPYGYTF.

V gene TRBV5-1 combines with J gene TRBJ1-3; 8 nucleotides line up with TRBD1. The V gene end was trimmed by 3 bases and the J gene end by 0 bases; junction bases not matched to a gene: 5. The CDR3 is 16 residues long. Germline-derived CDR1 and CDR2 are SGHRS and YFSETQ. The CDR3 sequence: CASSYGQGNSGNTIYF. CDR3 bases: TGCGCCAGCAGCTACGGACAGGGAAACTCTGGAAACACCATATATTTT.

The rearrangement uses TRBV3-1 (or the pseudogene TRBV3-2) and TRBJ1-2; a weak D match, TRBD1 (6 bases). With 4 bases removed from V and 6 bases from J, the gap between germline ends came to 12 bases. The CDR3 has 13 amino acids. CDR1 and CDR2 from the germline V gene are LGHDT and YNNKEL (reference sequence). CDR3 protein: CASSRGTFDGYTF. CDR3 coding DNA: TGTGCCAGCAGCCGTGGGACATTTGATGGCTACACCTTC.

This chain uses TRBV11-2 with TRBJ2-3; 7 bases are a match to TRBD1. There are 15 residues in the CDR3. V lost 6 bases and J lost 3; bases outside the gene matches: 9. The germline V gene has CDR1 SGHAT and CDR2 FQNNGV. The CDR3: CASSSRGLGTDTQYF. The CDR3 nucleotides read TGTGCCAGCAGTTCGAGGGGGCTTGGAACAGATACGCAGTATTTT.

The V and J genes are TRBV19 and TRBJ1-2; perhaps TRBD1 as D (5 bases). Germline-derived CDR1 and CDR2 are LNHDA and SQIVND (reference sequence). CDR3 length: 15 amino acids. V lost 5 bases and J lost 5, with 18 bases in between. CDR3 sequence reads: CASSGSGTSAYGYTF. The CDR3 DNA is TGTGCCAGTAGTGGGTCCGGGACGTCGGCGTATGGCTACACCTTC.

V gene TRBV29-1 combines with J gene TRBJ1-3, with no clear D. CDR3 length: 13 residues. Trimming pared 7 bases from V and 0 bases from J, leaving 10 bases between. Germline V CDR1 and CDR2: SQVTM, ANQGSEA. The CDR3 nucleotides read TGCAGCGCGGCGGCGAACTCTGGAAACACCATATATTTT. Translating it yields CSAAANSGNTIYF. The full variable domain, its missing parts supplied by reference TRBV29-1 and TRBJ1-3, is SAVISQKPSRDICQRGTSLTIQCQVDSQVTMMFWYRQQPGQSLTLIATANQGSEATYESGFVIDKFPISRPNLTFSTLTVSNMSPEDSSIYLCSAAANSGNTIYFGEGSWLTVV.

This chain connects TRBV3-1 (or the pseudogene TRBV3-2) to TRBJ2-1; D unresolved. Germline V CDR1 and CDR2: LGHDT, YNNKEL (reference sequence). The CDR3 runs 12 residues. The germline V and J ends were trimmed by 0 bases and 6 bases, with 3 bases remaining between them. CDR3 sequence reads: CASSQDPNEQFF. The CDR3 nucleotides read TGTGCCAGCAGCCAAGATCCCAATGAGCAGTTCTTC.

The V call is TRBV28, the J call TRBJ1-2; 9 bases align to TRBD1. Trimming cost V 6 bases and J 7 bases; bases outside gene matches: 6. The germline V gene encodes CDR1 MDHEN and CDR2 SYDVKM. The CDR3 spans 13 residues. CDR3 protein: CASSKQGAGGYTF. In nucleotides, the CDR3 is TGTGCCAGCAGCAAACAGGGGGCTGGTGGCTACACCTTC.

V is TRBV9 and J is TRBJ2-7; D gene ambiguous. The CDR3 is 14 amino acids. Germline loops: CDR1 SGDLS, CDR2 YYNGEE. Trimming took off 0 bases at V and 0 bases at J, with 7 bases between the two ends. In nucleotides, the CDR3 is TGTGCCAGCAGCGTAGGCCACAGCTCCTACGAGCAGTACTTC. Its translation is CASSVGHSSYEQYF.

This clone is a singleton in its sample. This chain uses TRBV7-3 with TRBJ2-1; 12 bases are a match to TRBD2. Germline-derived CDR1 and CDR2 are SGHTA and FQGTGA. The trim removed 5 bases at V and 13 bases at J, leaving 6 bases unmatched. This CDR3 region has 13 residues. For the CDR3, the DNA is TGTGCCAGCAGCCAACTAGCGGGGGGTAGACAGTTCTTC. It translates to CASSQLAGGRQFF.

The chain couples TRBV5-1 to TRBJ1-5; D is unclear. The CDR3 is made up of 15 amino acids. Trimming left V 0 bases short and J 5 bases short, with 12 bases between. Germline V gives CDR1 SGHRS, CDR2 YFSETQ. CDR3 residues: CASSLGGSGDQPQHF. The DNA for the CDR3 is TGCGCCAGCAGCTTGGGAGGCTCCGGGGATCAGCCCCAGCATTTT.

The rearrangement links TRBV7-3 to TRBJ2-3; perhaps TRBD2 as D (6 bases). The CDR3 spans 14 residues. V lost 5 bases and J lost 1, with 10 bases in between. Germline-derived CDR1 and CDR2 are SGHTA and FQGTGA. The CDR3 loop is CASSRRDGTDTQYF. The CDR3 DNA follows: TGTGCCAGCAGCCGGCGGGATGGCACAGATACGCAGTATTTT.

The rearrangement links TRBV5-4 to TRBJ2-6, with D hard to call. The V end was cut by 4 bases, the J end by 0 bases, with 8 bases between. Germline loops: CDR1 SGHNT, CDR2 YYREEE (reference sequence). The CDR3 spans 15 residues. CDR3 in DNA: TGTGCCAGCAGCGGCAGACCCTCTGGGGCCAACGTCCTGACTTTC. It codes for CASSGRPSGANVLTF.

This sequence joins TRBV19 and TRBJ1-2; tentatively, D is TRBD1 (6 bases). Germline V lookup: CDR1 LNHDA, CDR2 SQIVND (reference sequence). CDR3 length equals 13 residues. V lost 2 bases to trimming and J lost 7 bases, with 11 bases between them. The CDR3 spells CASSISGQIGYTF. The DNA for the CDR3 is TGTGCCAGTAGTATATCGGGACAAATTGGCTACACCTTC.

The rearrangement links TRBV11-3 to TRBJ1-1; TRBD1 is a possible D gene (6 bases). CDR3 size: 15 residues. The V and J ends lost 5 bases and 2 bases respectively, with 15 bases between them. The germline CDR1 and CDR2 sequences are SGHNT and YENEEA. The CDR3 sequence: CASSLGQPGNTEAFF. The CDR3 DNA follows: TGTGCCAGCAGCCTAGGACAGCCCGGAAACACTGAAGCTTTCTTT.

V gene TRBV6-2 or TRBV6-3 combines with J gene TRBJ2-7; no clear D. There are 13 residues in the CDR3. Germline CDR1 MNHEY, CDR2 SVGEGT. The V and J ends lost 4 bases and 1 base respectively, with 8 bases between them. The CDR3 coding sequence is TGTGCCAGCAGTTTCCTCCAGTCCTACGAGCAGTACTTC. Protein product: CASSFLQSYEQYF.